This T cell receptor beta chain comes out of a study of CD4 T cells in relation to SARS-CoV-2 and coronaviruses. Overall study: After nine to eleven days of antigen culture, PBMC TCR beta CDR3s were sequenced. The HLA restriction of the shared crossreactive spike epitopes was mapped.

The method was immunoSEQ multiplex PCR; TCRdb's version includes in-frame clones alone and lacks a portion of them. The sample lists about 43,000 clones; approximately 80% were seen once. Trimming took 5 bases from V and 3 from J, leaving 8 bases between them. Per germline, CDR1 ENHRY and CDR2 SYGVKD. This CDR3 is 12 amino acids long. A note on this clone: Its specificity is unknown.

What was sequenced was naive CD4+ T cells from PBMCs, cultured in vitro. Regarding subset: naive CD4+ T cells isolated by negative enrichment. The rearrangement links TRBV10-3 to TRBJ2-7; the D gene is possibly TRBD2 (5 bases). The TCR comes from an adult with COVID-19. CDR3 loop: CAISTGNYEQYF. In nucleotides, the CDR3 is TGTGCCATCAGTACGGGAAACTACGAGCAGTACTTC.